The entry that follows covers one T cell receptor (beta chain) sequence. This entry comes from a study of shared clonotypes between healthy human individuals. An assay was performed, and its level was deep. Sequenced by immunoSEQ multiplex PCR; TCRdb stores in-frame clones only, minus some. The sample records more than 1 million clones, 70% to 80% being singletons. CDR1 is SNHLY and CDR2 is FYNNEI in the germline V gene. V was clipped by 2 bases and J by 0 bases, with 8 bases between them. There are 15 residues in the CDR3. This receptor was identified in a man aged 18 to 35 in good health. Some clones in this sample may be carry-over from other donors' samples. The sequencing input was memory CD4+ T cells from PBMCs. Subset defined: CD45RA-negative fraction. This chain joins TRBV2 and TRBJ2-1; D call uncertain. The CDR3 sequence: CASSERPSSYNEQFF. The CDR3 nucleotides are TGTGCCAGCAGTGAAAGACCCAGCTCCTACAATGAGCAGTTCTTC.